Listed below are T cell receptor beta chains from one sample, sequenced in a study of a mutant IDH1 vaccine in newly diagnosed glioma. Data came from immunoSEQ multiplex PCR; TCRdb stores just in-frame clones and leaves some out. In the table there are tens of thousands of clones, 81% of which are singletons. Their specific antigens are unknown. The sample here was PBMCs, taken from a glioma patient whose treatment included an IDH1 peptide vaccine. The receptors stem from a woman in her 40s with glioma. Some clones in this sample may be carry-over from other donors' samples. Each CDR3 is given with its conserved first and last residue. The D gene is left open where the match is weak. Rows may omit the clone size; those that give it use once, few, many or a size class.

size: few; D: -; length: 14; V: TRBV6-5; J: TRBJ2-2; DNA: TGTGCCAGCAGTGTCCGGGGATACACCGGGGAGCTGTTTTTT; CDR3: CASSVRGYTGELFF
size: -; D: -; length: 13; V: TRBV27; J: TRBJ2-5; DNA: TGTGCCAGCAGTTTATCCACAAGGGAGACCCAGTACTTC; CDR3: CASSLSTRETQYF
size: -; D: TRBD1; length: 14; V: TRBV4-2; J: TRBJ2-5; DNA: TGTGCCAGCAGCCCGACAGGGGGTCGAGATGAGCAGTACTTC; CDR3: CASSPTGGRDEQYF
size: -; D: -; length: 18; V: TRBV27; J: TRBJ2-2; DNA: TGTGCCAGCAGTTCCCCCCCAAGGGAGAGATCTAACACCGGGGAGCTGTTTTTT; CDR3: CASSSPPRERSNTGELFF
size: -; D: TRBD1; length: 14; V: TRBV5-6; J: TRBJ2-1; DNA: TGTGCCAGCAGCTTCACCCCTGGGACAGGGGGGGAGTTCTTC; CDR3: CASSFTPGTGGEFF
size: few; D: TRBD1; length: 16; V: TRBV6-5; J: TRBJ1-1; DNA: TGTGCCAGCAGTTACCCGACGGGACAGGTGAACACTGAAGCTTTCTTT; CDR3: CASSYPTGQVNTEAFF
size: -; D: TRBD1; length: 15; V: TRBV11-2; J: TRBJ2-2; DNA: TGTGCCAGCAGCACCCGGGACAGGGCGGGCGGGGAGCTGTTTTTT; CDR3: CASSTRDRAGGELFF
size: -; D: TRBD1; length: 13; V: TRBV6-1; J: TRBJ2-7; DNA: TGTGCCAGCAGTGAAGGAAGACAGGGCGAGCAGTACTTC; CDR3: CASSEGRQGEQYF
size: -; D: -; length: 16; V: TRBV19; J: TRBJ1-4; DNA: TGTGCCAGTAGTACCACAGGGCGCGGGACTAATGAAAAACTGTTTTTT; CDR3: CASSTTGRGTNEKLFF
size: -; D: -; length: 15; V: TRBV7-9; J: TRBJ2-2; DNA: TGTGCCAGCAGCTTAGGTTTCGCGAACACCGGGGAGCTGTTTTTT; CDR3: CASSLGFANTGELFF
size: -; D: -; length: 14; V: TRBV19; J: TRBJ2-3; DNA: TGTGCCAGTAGTAGGTCGGACTTTCAAGATACGCAGTATTTT; CDR3: CASSRSDFQDTQYF
size: -; D: -; length: 14; V: TRBV28; J: TRBJ2-7; DNA: TGTGCCAGCAGTTTTCTAGCAGGGGCCTACGAGCAGTACTTC; CDR3: CASSFLAGAYEQYF
size: -; D: -; length: 15; V: TRBV9; J: TRBJ1-1; DNA: TGTGCCAGCAGCCCAGACCCGGGAGGGGGCACTGAAGCTTTCTTT; CDR3: CASSPDPGGGTEAFF
size: -; D: -; length: 11; V: TRBV5-5; J: TRBJ2-7; DNA: TGTGCCAGCAGCTCCCACTACGAGCAGTACTTC; CDR3: CASSSHYEQYF
size: -; D: -; length: 14; V: TRBV6-1; J: TRBJ2-3; DNA: TGTGCCAGCAGTGTGGGGACTCCTCAGGATACGCAGTATTTT; CDR3: CASSVGTPQDTQYF
size: -; D: -; length: 16; V: TRBV5-1; J: TRBJ2-2; DNA: TGCGCCAGCAGCTCCCGAGAGGGCTTCGACACCGGGGAGCTGTTTTTT; CDR3: CASSSREGFDTGELFF
size: few; D: -; length: 15; V: TRBV7-9; J: TRBJ1-2; DNA: TGTGCCACCCTCCCCAGAGGGCCGGCTGACTATGGCTACACCTTC; CDR3: CATLPRGPADYGYTF
size: -; D: -; length: 13; V: TRBV28; J: TRBJ1-1; DNA: TGTGCCAGCAGTTTACGTAGGGAGGCTGAAGCTTTCTTT; CDR3: CASSLRREAEAFF
size: -; D: TRBD1; length: 15; V: TRBV9; J: TRBJ2-2; DNA: TGTGCCAGCAGCGCCGGGACAGGGAACACCGGGGAGCTGTTTTTT; CDR3: CASSAGTGNTGELFF
size: medium-sized; D: TRBD1; length: 17; V: TRBV14; J: TRBJ1-4; DNA: TGTGCCAGCAGCCTCCCAGGGACAGGGCCCTTTAATGAAAAACTGTTTTTT; CDR3: CASSLPGTGPFNEKLFF
size: once; D: -; length: 11; V: TRBV28; J: TRBJ1-2; DNA: TGTGCCAGCAGTTTAGAGGATGGCTACACCTTC; CDR3: CASSLEDGYTF
size: -; D: -; length: 12; V: TRBV18; J: TRBJ2-3; DNA: TGTGCCAGCTCACCAGGCACAGATACGCAGTATTTT; CDR3: CASSPGTDTQYF
size: -; D: -; length: 14; V: TRBV5-1; J: TRBJ1-1; DNA: TGCGCCAGCAGCTTAGGGGGTTCAGGCACTGAAGCTTTCTTT; CDR3: CASSLGGSGTEAFF
size: -; D: TRBD1; length: 15; V: TRBV7-9; J: TRBJ2-7; DNA: TGTGCCAGCAGCTTAGAGGGACAGGTCCCCTACGAGCAGTACTTC; CDR3: CASSLEGQVPYEQYF
size: -; D: TRBD1; length: 18; V: TRBV5-1; J: TRBJ2-2; DNA: TGCGCCAGCAGCTTCATAAGCGGGACAGGGGCTCGGGCCGGGGAGCTGTTTTTT; CDR3: CASSFISGTGARAGELFF
size: -; D: -; length: 14; V: TRBV5-1; J: TRBJ1-1; DNA: TGCGCCAGCAGCTTGGGGGGACAACCGATAGAAGCTTTCTTT; CDR3: CASSLGGQPIEAFF
size: -; D: -; length: 11; V: TRBV9; J: TRBJ1-1; DNA: TGTGCCAGCAGCGGCCAGTCAGGAGCTTTCTTT; CDR3: CASSGQSGAFF
size: few; D: TRBD2; length: 16; V: TRBV6-5; J: TRBJ2-5; DNA: TGTGCCAGCAGTTACGGACTAGCGGGGGGCCAAGAGACCCAGTACTTC; CDR3: CASSYGLAGGQETQYF
size: -; D: -; length: 14; V: TRBV7-2; J: TRBJ1-3; DNA: TGTGCCAGCAAGGCGGGCTCCTCTGGAAACACCATATATTTT; CDR3: CASKAGSSGNTIYF
size: -; D: TRBD2; length: 15; V: TRBV7-9; J: TRBJ2-3; DNA: TGTGCCAGCAGCTTGGCCGGGGGGGCCAGAGATACGCAGTATTTT; CDR3: CASSLAGGARDTQYF
size: few; D: -; length: 12; V: TRBV11-2; J: TRBJ2-1; DNA: TGTGCCAGCAGCTTCGAAGGGTTGGAGCAGTTCTTC; CDR3: CASSFEGLEQFF